These 22 T cell receptor beta chains were sequenced from one sample in a study of Ad26.COV2.S vaccination and SARS-CoV-2 variants. Clones were sequenced by immunoSEQ multiplex PCR, and TCRdb holds only the in-frame ones, with some missing. The table has around 450,000 clones, approximately 90% seen once. The treatment was: some 20 received Ad26.COV2.S at low or high dose, single or two shots; roughly five received placebo; per-sample allocation not given. The samples were gathered on day 63 after the first injection of vaccine or placebo. The sample was peripheral blood, taken in a trial of Ad26.COV2.S vaccine versus placebo. These receptors all come from a person aged 18-65 years who received the Ad26.COV2.S COVID-19 vaccine or a placebo.

The chain carries TRBV12-3 or TRBV12-4 and TRBJ2-1; D possibly uses TRBD1 or TRBD2 (5 bases each). This CDR3 comprises 11 residues. V dropped 7 bases and J dropped 8 bases, with 9 bases sitting between them. The CDR3 coding sequence is TGTGCCAGCACCTTGGGGGATGAGCAGTTCTTC. It specifies CASTLGDEQFF.

There are a few counts of this clone. The rearrangement joins TRBV28 to TRBJ1-2, with a possible D match to TRBD1 (5 bases). Trimming cost V 8 bases and J 10 bases, with 14 bases left between them. Germline CDR1 MDHEN, CDR2 SYDVKM. The CDR3 is 11 amino acids. The chain's CDR3 is CASQIGETYTF. The CDR3 nucleotides are TGTGCCAGCCAAATAGGGGAAACCTACACCTTC.

V is TRBV7-2 and J is TRBJ2-7; 10 positions agree with TRBD1. CDR1 is SGHTA and CDR2 is FQGNSA in the germline V gene. CDR3 length: 19 amino acids. The J segment lost 6 bases and the V segment lost 1 base, leaving 18 bases of the junction unmatched. The CDR3 nucleotides are TGTGCCAGCAGCTTAGGGAGCCTTGACAGGGGGCACCGATGGTTCGAGCAGTACTTC. This codes for CASSLGSLDRGHRWFEQYF. The full variable domain, in which reference TRBV7-2 and TRBJ2-7 provide the parts outside the CDR3, is GAGVSQSPSNKVTEKGKDVELRCDPISGHTALYWYRQSLGQGLEFLIYFQGNSAPDKSGLPSDRFSAERTGGSVSTLTIQRTQQEDSAVYLCASSLGSLDRGHRWFEQYFGPGTRLTVT.

The rearrangement links TRBV10-2 to TRBJ2-1; perhaps TRBD1 as D (5 bases). CDR1 is WSHSY, CDR2 SAAADI, per germline. The CDR3 is 14 residues long. The V and J ends lost 4 bases and 1 base respectively, with 8 bases between them. CDR3 coding DNA: TGCGCCAGCAGTGGTCAGGGTTCCTACAATGAGCAGTTCTTC. Its protein is CASSGQGSYNEQFF.

The chain joins TRBV5-1 to TRBJ2-3, with D perhaps matching TRBD1 (6 bases). From germline, CDR1 is SGHRS and CDR2 YFSETQ. This CDR3 has 15 residues. V shed 0 bases and J shed 3 bases, with 11 bases lying between them. In DNA, the CDR3 is TGCGCCAGCAGCTTGGAGCGCCAGGGGACAGATACGCAGTATTTT. Its protein is CASSLERQGTDTQYF.

The rearrangement joins TRBV29-1 to TRBJ2-2; TRBD2 agrees at 14 bases. This CDR3 region has 16 residues. Germline V lookup: CDR1 SQVTM, CDR2 ANQGSEA. Unmatched junction bases numbered 4, after V lost 4 bases and J lost 3 bases. The CDR3 DNA is TGCAGCGTTGTTTGGGGACTAGCGGGAGACACCGGGGAGCTGTTTTTT. This codes for CSVVWGLAGDTGELFF.

This clone was seen only once. CDR3 residues: CASSADREPGANVLTF. The DNA for the CDR3 is TGTGCCAGCAGTGCAGACAGGGAACCTGGGGCCAACGTCCTGACTTTC. The chain recombines TRBV27 with TRBJ2-6, with TRBD1 identical over 7 bases. V dropped 5 bases and J dropped 2; count of bases not matched to a gene: 6. Germline CDR1 and CDR2: MNHEY and SMNVEV (reference sequence). This CDR3 comprises 16 residues.

The chain has TRBV9 and TRBJ2-5, with TRBD1 matching over 7 bases. The junction had 13 bases not matched to a gene; V was cut back by 3 bases and J by 5 bases. Germline assignment: CDR1 SGDLS and CDR2 YYNGEE. CDR3 length equals 16 residues. CDR3 bases: TGTGCCAGCAGCGATTTCGACAGGGAAGGTGACGAGACCCAGTACTTC. Encoded protein: CASSDFDREGDETQYF.

The chain carries TRBV4-3 and TRBJ2-1; 8 nucleotides line up with TRBD2. V was clipped by 3 bases and J by 6 bases; unmatched bases: 7. CDR1 is LGHNA, CDR2 YSLEER, per germline. There are 15 residues in the CDR3. The DNA of the CDR3 is TGCGCCAGCAGCCACCGGGAGGGCCCCGGCAATGAGCAGTTCTTC. It translates to CASSHREGPGNEQFF.

The genes are TRBV6-5 and TRBJ1-6; no clear D. This CDR3 contains 14 residues. Trimming stripped 7 bases from V and 0 bases from J, with 7 bases between. Germline CDR1 and CDR2: MNHEY and SVGAGI. CDR3 residues: CASKTGSYNSPLHF. CDR3 DNA: TGTGCCAGCAAAACGGGCTCCTATAATTCACCCCTCCACTTT.

The V gene is TRBV9, the J gene TRBJ2-5; 12 bases are a match to TRBD2. There are 15 residues in the CDR3. CDR1 is SGDLS and CDR2 is YYNGEE in the germline V gene. J lost 5 bases, V lost 2 bases, and 4 bases had no gene match. The CDR3 spells CASSVGLAGSETQYF. CDR3 nucleotides: TGTGCCAGCAGCGTTGGACTAGCGGGAAGTGAGACCCAGTACTTC.

V and J are TRBV28 and TRBJ1-2; D is perhaps TRBD1 (5 bases). The CDR3 contains 13 residues. Germline assignment: CDR1 MDHEN and CDR2 SYDVKM. V gave up 5 bases and J gave up 8 bases, with 15 bases separating them. Here the CDR3 reads CASSPQPGNGYTF. In nucleotides, the CDR3 is TGTGCCAGCAGTCCCCAACCAGGGAACGGCTACACCTTC.

V is TRBV27 and J is TRBJ2-7; TRBD2 matches at 11 bases. J lost 4 bases, V lost 5 bases, and 7 bases had no gene match. The germline V gene encodes CDR1 MNHEY and CDR2 SMNVEV (reference sequence). The CDR3 totals 15 residues. This chain's CDR3 is CASSLAGGVTYEQYF. The CDR3 bases are TGTGCCAGCAGTCTAGCGGGAGGTGTCACGTACGAGCAGTACTTC.

This clone was detected only once. The chain couples TRBV11-2 to TRBJ2-7; D might be TRBD1 or TRBD2, each matching 7 bases. The CDR3 has 16 residues. The germline V gene encodes CDR1 SGHAT and CDR2 FQNNGV. Trimming removed 3 bases at V and 7 bases at J, with 22 bases between. CDR3 sequence (DNA): TGTGCCAGCAGCTTGAGGGGGCCTAGCGGAAGTGGAGAGCAGTACTTC. Residues: CASSLRGPSGSGEQYF.

Regarding this clone: Other DNA variants within this sample encode the same CDR3. This chain connects TRBV7-2 to TRBJ2-7, with no clear D. There are 12 residues in the CDR3. The V end lost 2 bases, the J end lost 0 bases, and 2 bases lay between the germline ends. Per germline, CDR1 SGHTA and CDR2 FQGNSA. CDR3 sequence: CASSLSSYEQYF. CDR3 coding DNA: TGTGCCAGCAGCTTATCCTCCTACGAGCAGTACTTC. Filled out from reference TRBV7-2 and TRBJ2-7, the complete variable domain reads GAGVSQSPSNKVTEKGKDVELRCDPISGHTALYWYRQSLGQGLEFLIYFQGNSAPDKSGLPSDRFSAERTGGSVSTLTIQRTQQEDSAVYLCASSLSSYEQYFGPGTRLTVT.

This chain connects TRBV7-2 to TRBJ1-2; no reliable D call. The germline V gene has CDR1 SGHTA and CDR2 FQGNSA. CDR3 length: 14 residues. V was trimmed by 4 bases and J by 8 bases, leaving 17 bases between them. As DNA, the CDR3 is TGTGCCAGCAGCTCACCCGGGCTAATGGGAGGCTACACCTTC. It encodes CASSSPGLMGGYTF.

The chain combines TRBV20-1 with TRBJ2-4; D remains ambiguous. The germline CDR1 and CDR2 sequences are DFQATT and SNEGSKA (reference sequence). Deletions cut 7 bases from V and 1 base from J, with 2 bases between. This CDR3 is built from 10 residues. The DNA of the CDR3 is TGCAGTGTGGCCAAAAACATTCAGTACTTC. Its protein is CSVAKNIQYF.

The CDR3 coding sequence is TGTGCCAGCACGGTCGGACTAGCGGGTGGTTACGAGCAGTACTTC. It encodes CASTVGLAGGYEQYF. The chain carries TRBV6-5 and TRBJ2-7; 11 nucleotides match TRBD2. The V gene's germline CDR1 is MNHEY and CDR2 SVGAGI. The CDR3 runs to 15 residues. V trimming: 7 bases; J trimming: 4 bases; junction bases outside the gene matches: 9.

V usage is TRBV6-1 and J usage is TRBJ1-1; D not certain. The germline CDR1 and CDR2 sequences are MNHNS and SASEGT. This CDR3 has 17 amino acids. The V end lost 1 base, the J end lost 6 bases, and 21 bases lay between the germline ends. The chain's CDR3 is CASSEGPRETLRPEAFF. CDR3 in DNA: TGTGCCAGCAGTGAAGGACCGCGGGAGACTTTAAGACCTGAAGCTTTCTTT.

This clone turned up a few times. The genes are TRBV27 and TRBJ2-7, with D possibly being TRBD2 (6 bases). CDR1 and CDR2 (germline): MNHEY, SMNVEV (reference sequence). The CDR3 totals 15 residues. V shed 7 bases and J shed 0 bases, with 16 bases lying between them. The CDR3, as DNA: TGTGCCAGCACCCCTCGGGCTAGCGTCTCCTACGAGCAGTACTTC. It is translated as CASTPRASVSYEQYF.

The chain employs TRBV4-3 and TRBJ1-1; D not certain. In germline, CDR1 is LGHNA, CDR2 YSLEER. CDR3 length: 14 amino acids. V was cut by 2 bases and J by 0 bases, with 7 bases left in between. CDR3 sequence: CASSQQRMNTEAFF. In DNA, the CDR3 is TGCGCCAGCAGCCAACAACGGATGAACACTGAAGCTTTCTTT.

The rearrangement uses TRBV28 and TRBJ2-1; possibly TRBD2 for D (6 bases). Per the germline V gene, CDR1 is MDHEN and CDR2 is SYDVKM. This CDR3 comprises 16 residues. Trimming pared 1 base from V and 4 bases from J, leaving 14 bases between. The CDR3 protein is CASSLSRAGGYNEQFF. CDR3 sequence (DNA): TGTGCCAGCAGTTTATCACGAGCGGGCGGGTACAATGAGCAGTTCTTC.